The 28 T cell receptor beta chains presented below share a single source sample, sequenced in a study of blood T cell repertoires in COVID-19. The protocol was immunoSEQ multiplex PCR, while the TCRdb copy is restricted to in-frame clones and leaves out a portion. Here the sample spans 65,000 to 85,000 clones, 85% to 90% being singletons. Material: peripheral blood. Source of these receptors: a man aged 45-65 years with active COVID-19.

V usage is TRBV6-2 or TRBV6-3 and J usage is TRBJ2-3; weak D call: TRBD2 (5 bases). The V end was cut by 0 bases, the J end by 9 bases, with 13 bases between. This CDR3 comprises 14 residues. CDR1 MNHEY and CDR2 SVGEGT come from the germline V gene. The CDR3 DNA is TGTGCCAGCAGTTACTCGAACTTCGGGGAAACGCAGTATTTT. Protein sequence: CASSYSNFGETQYF.

The chain couples TRBV19 to TRBJ1-5; D is possibly TRBD1 (5 bases). With 3 bases removed from V and 6 bases from J, the gap between germline ends came to 18 bases. The CDR3 has 16 amino acids. Germline-derived CDR1 and CDR2 are LNHDA and SQIVND (reference sequence). The CDR3 DNA is TGTGCCAGTAGTATCCAACGACAGTCTCCGTCTCAGCCCCAGCATTTT. Residues: CASSIQRQSPSQPQHF.

This clone has a single count. This chain connects TRBV28 to TRBJ2-7; 14 bases match TRBD2. Germline CDR1 is MDHEN and CDR2 is SYDVKM. The CDR3 spans 18 residues. V gave up 7 bases and J gave up 5 bases; unmatched junction bases: 16. CDR3 DNA: TGTGCCAGCACTGGCGCGGGGAAGGGACTAGCGGGAGCACACGAGCAGTACTTC. Translation gives CASTGAGKGLAGAHEQYF.

V and J are TRBV2 and TRBJ2-2, with a tentative D call TRBD1 (6 bases). Germline CDR1 SNHLY, CDR2 FYNNEI. This CDR3 has 14 residues. The V end lost 4 bases, the J end lost 4 bases, and 10 bases lay between the germline ends. The CDR3 region has the DNA TGTGCCAGCAGTGTGTCCAGGGGCACCGGGGAGCTGTTTTTT. The encoded protein is CASSVSRGTGELFF.

The genes are TRBV2 and TRBJ2-7, with 10 bases aligning to TRBD1. Per germline, CDR1 SNHLY and CDR2 FYNNEI. There are 13 residues in the CDR3. The J segment lost 6 bases and the V segment lost 6 bases, leaving 5 bases of the junction unmatched. The CDR3 is CASRRTGGREQYF. The CDR3 nucleotides read TGTGCCAGCAGACGGACAGGGGGACGCGAGCAGTACTTC.

The chain combines TRBV24-1 with TRBJ1-2, with 10 positions matching TRBD1. With 2 bases clipped from V and 6 bases from J, the junction kept 5 bases outside the gene matches. The CDR3 totals 15 residues. CDR1 is KGHDR and CDR2 is SFDVKD in the germline V gene. DNA of the CDR3: TGTGCCACCAGTGATTCGAGACAGGGGGCTAATGGCTACACCTTC. Translating it yields CATSDSRQGANGYTF.

This clone was observed a single time. The genes are TRBV4-1 and TRBJ1-5; D is uncertain. V was clipped by 2 bases and J by 4 bases, with 9 bases between them. Germline CDR1 and CDR2: MGHRA and YSYEKL. This CDR3 has 14 amino acids. The CDR3, as DNA: TGCGCCAGCAGCCAAATCGCGGGGAATCAGCCCCAGCATTTT. Protein product: CASSQIAGNQPQHF.

V is TRBV9 and J is TRBJ2-1, with 11 bases that match TRBD2. The CDR3 consists of 14 residues. Unmatched junction bases numbered 2, after V lost 2 bases and J lost 7 bases. Germline V gene sequence: CDR1 SGDLS, CDR2 YYNGEE. The CDR3 sequence: CASSVSGGENEQFF. CDR3 DNA sequence: TGTGCCAGCAGCGTTAGCGGGGGGGAGAATGAGCAGTTCTTC.

The chain combines TRBV28 with TRBJ2-7, with D possibly matching TRBD2 (6 bases). This CDR3 is 14 amino acids long. Germline V gives CDR1 MDHEN, CDR2 SYDVKM. Trimming took 3 bases from V and 5 from J, leaving 14 bases between them. The CDR3 DNA is TGTGCCAGCAGTTTTGGGGGGAGTATCCACGAGCAGTACTTC. Its protein is CASSFGGSIHEQYF.

The chain has TRBV18 and TRBJ2-3, with 7 bases fitting TRBD1. Germline V gene lookup returns CDR1 KGHSH and CDR2 LQKENI. The J segment lost 3 bases and the V segment lost 1 base, leaving 7 bases of the junction unmatched. The CDR3 is 16 residues long. The CDR3 here is CASSPRIQGNTDTQYF. CDR3 bases: TGTGCCAGCTCACCACGCATACAGGGGAATACAGATACGCAGTATTTT.

In its sample, this clone was seen once. The chain joins TRBV4-2 to TRBJ1-5; D possibly corresponds to TRBD1 (6 bases). This CDR3 has 16 amino acids. Germline CDR1 reads LGHNA; CDR2 reads YNFKEQ. Trimming shortened V by 0 bases and J by 7 bases, and 16 bases separated the two germline ends. The CDR3 loop reads CASSQDAGAKGQPQHF. DNA for the CDR3: TGTGCCAGCAGCCAAGATGCGGGGGCCAAGGGACAGCCCCAGCATTTT.

The chain has TRBV28 and TRBJ2-1, with TRBD2 matching 7 bases. Germline assignment: CDR1 MDHEN and CDR2 SYDVKM. The CDR3 runs 18 residues. The V segment lost 5 bases and the J segment 0 bases; nucleotides outside the gene matches: 13. The CDR3 bases are TGTGCCAGCAGTCCCTCTGGTCGGCGGGAGAGCTCCTACAATGAGCAGTTCTTC. Protein: CASSPSGRRESSYNEQFF.

The table lists this clone with a count of one. This chain uses TRBV4-3 with TRBJ1-2; D is undetermined. The CDR3 consists of 16 residues. Deletions cut 0 bases from V and 2 bases from J, with 13 bases between. Germline-derived CDR1 and CDR2 are LGHNA and YSLEER. The CDR3 DNA follows: TGCGCCAGCAGCCAAGAAGCCGCCGGAGGAAACTATGGCTACACCTTC. Translation: CASSQEAAGGNYGYTF.

V and J are TRBV2 and TRBJ1-5; D is unresolved. The V end lost 7 bases, the J end lost 2 bases, and 12 bases lay between the germline ends. Germline CDR1 is SNHLY and CDR2 is FYNNEI. The CDR3 runs 14 residues. CDR3 bases: TGTGCCAGCACCCGAGACGGGGGCAATCAGCCCCAGCATTTT. Amino acids: CASTRDGGNQPQHF.

This clone came up once. The V gene is TRBV6-5, the J gene TRBJ2-3; 10 bases fit TRBD1. V lost 6 bases to trimming and J lost 4 bases; unmatched junction nucleotides: 4. CDR1 MNHEY and CDR2 SVGAGI come from the germline V gene. The length of the CDR3 is 14 residues. CDR3 in DNA: TGTGCCAGCAGGGACAGGGGGTCCCCAGATACGCAGTATTTT. Translated: CASRDRGSPDTQYF.

The chain recombines TRBV7-9 with TRBJ2-7, with TRBD2 identical over 7 bases. The germline gives CDR1 SEHNR, CDR2 FQNEAQ (reference sequence). Trimming cost V 3 bases and J 2 bases; bases outside gene matches: 1. There are 13 residues in the CDR3. The DNA of the CDR3 is TGTGCCAGCAGCTTGGGAGGGCCCTACGAGCAGTACTTC. Its translation: CASSLGGPYEQYF.

The chain carries TRBV7-8 and TRBJ2-1; D possibly corresponds to TRBD1 (5 bases). The V end lost 3 bases, the J end lost 5 bases, and 20 bases lay between the germline ends. This CDR3 contains 17 residues. CDR1 is SGHVS, CDR2 FQNEAQ, per germline. The CDR3 loop is CASSFRGKGNGNNEQFF. As DNA, the CDR3 is TGTGCCAGCAGCTTTAGAGGAAAGGGGAACGGCAACAATGAGCAGTTCTTC.

A few counts support this clone. J is TRBJ1-6 and V is TRBV11-1; D perhaps matches TRBD1 (5 bases). CDR1 is SGHAT, CDR2 FQDESV, per germline (reference sequence). This CDR3 contains 14 residues. V lost 5 bases, J lost 5 bases, and 10 bases lay in between. CDR3 residues: CASSPRGNNSPLHF. CDR3 nucleotides: TGTGCCAGCAGCCCCCGGGGGAATAATTCACCCCTCCACTTT.

The CDR3 coding sequence is TGTGCCAGCAGCCAACCCGGGGGTTACTACGAGCAGTACTTC. This sequence encodes CASSQPGGYYEQYF. J is TRBJ2-7 and V is TRBV3-1 (or the pseudogene TRBV3-2), with a possible D match to TRBD2 (6 bases). V lost 2 bases and J 3 bases, leaving 11 bases between the germline ends. This CDR3 region has 14 residues. Germline CDR1 is LGHDT and CDR2 is YNNKEL (reference sequence).

The V and J genes are TRBV15 and TRBJ2-1; no reliable D call. There are 15 residues in the CDR3. Per the germline V gene, CDR1 is LNHNV and CDR2 is YYDKDF (reference sequence). Deletions cut 1 base from V and 3 bases from J, with 10 bases between. The CDR3 here is CATSRARSYYNEQFF. In DNA, the CDR3 is TGTGCCACCAGCAGAGCCCGTTCTTACTACAATGAGCAGTTCTTC.

V gene TRBV10-3 combines with J gene TRBJ2-3; 9 nucleotides agree with TRBD1. The length of the CDR3 is 15 residues. V was pared by 6 bases and J by 3 bases, with 7 bases of the junction left unmatched. Germline values: CDR1 ENHRY, CDR2 SYGVKD. In nucleotides, the CDR3 is TGTGCCATCAGCTTGGGACAGGGATTTACAGATACGCAGTATTTT. As protein: CAISLGQGFTDTQYF.

The chain employs TRBV29-1 and TRBJ2-1; no reliable D call. Germline V gene data show CDR1 as SQVTM and CDR2 as ANQGSEA. The CDR3 loop spans 13 amino acids. V dropped 4 bases and J dropped 5 bases, with 12 bases sitting between them. CDR3 in amino acids: CSVGRAMNNEQFF. The CDR3 nucleotides are TGCAGCGTTGGACGAGCGATGAACAATGAGCAGTTCTTC.

This sequence joins TRBV11-1 and TRBJ2-5; 8 nucleotides line up with TRBD1. Germline V CDR1 and CDR2: SGHAT, FQDESV (reference sequence). This CDR3 spans 14 amino acids. J lost 5 bases, V lost 5 bases, and 7 bases had no gene match. The CDR3 bases are TGTGCCAGCAGCCCTGGACAGGGTGGGGAGACCCAGTACTTC. Residues: CASSPGQGGETQYF.

This sequence joins TRBV28 and TRBJ2-3; possible D gene TRBD2, 5 bases. Trimming took 1 base from V and 2 from J, leaving 13 bases between them. Per the germline V gene, CDR1 is MDHEN and CDR2 is SYDVKM. This CDR3 spans 16 amino acids. CDR3 region: CASSLYLTGFTDTQYF. The CDR3 DNA is TGTGCCAGCAGTTTATACCTTACGGGATTCACAGATACGCAGTATTTT.

The rearrangement links TRBV15 to TRBJ2-7; TRBD1 matches at 9 bases. J was trimmed by 5 bases and V by 2 bases; bases with no gene match: 4. Germline V gives CDR1 LNHNV, CDR2 YYDKDF (reference sequence). The CDR3 loop spans 14 amino acids. The CDR3 DNA is TGTGCCACCAGCAGAAGGGACAGGGTTGACGAGCAGTACTTC. Its translation is CATSRRDRVDEQYF. Full variable domain (remainder filled in from reference TRBV15 and TRBJ2-7): DAMVIQNPRYQVTQFGKPVTLSCSQTLNHNVMYWYQQKSSQAPKLLFHYYDKDFNNEADTPDNFQSRRPNTSFCFLDIRSPGLGDTAMYLCATSRRDRVDEQYFGPGTRLTVT.

The gene calls are TRBV7-2 and TRBJ2-7, with 15 bases fitting TRBD2. J was trimmed by 5 bases and V by 4 bases; bases with no gene match: 15. The germline CDR1 and CDR2 sequences are SGHTA and FQGNSA. The CDR3 contains 19 residues. DNA for the CDR3: TGTGCCAGCAGCTCCAGGGGACTAGCGGGAGGCCTCCTAAGGAACGAGCAGTACTTC. It is translated as CASSSRGLAGGLLRNEQYF. Full variable domain (outside the CDR3, taken from reference TRBV7-2 and TRBJ2-7): GAGVSQSPSNKVTEKGKDVELRCDPISGHTALYWYRQSLGQGLEFLIYFQGNSAPDKSGLPSDRFSAERTGGSVSTLTIQRTQQEDSAVYLCASSSRGLAGGLLRNEQYFGPGTRLTVT.

The rearrangement links TRBV5-6 to TRBJ2-7, with TRBD2 identical over 8 bases. The CDR3 consists of 15 residues. The germline V gene encodes CDR1 SGHDT and CDR2 YYEEEE. J gave up 3 bases and V 2 bases, and 7 bases lay outside the gene matches. The CDR3, as DNA: TGTGCCAGCAGCTTACCGGGACTAGAGCTCTACGAGCAGTACTTC. Translation gives CASSLPGLELYEQYF. Filled out from reference TRBV5-6 and TRBJ2-7, the complete variable domain reads DAGVTQSPTHLIKTRGQQVTLRCSPKSGHDTVSWYQQALGQGPQFIFQYYEEEERQRGNFPDRFSGHQFPNYSSELNVNALLLGDSALYLCASSLPGLELYEQYFGPGTRLTVT.

This sequence joins TRBV4-2 and TRBJ2-1; TRBD2 agrees at 14 bases. The CDR3 spans 15 residues. Germline V gene data show CDR1 as LGHNA and CDR2 as YNFKEQ. Trimming removed 4 bases from V and 6 bases from J; junction bases left unmatched: 2. This chain's CDR3 is CASSLGLAGVNEQFF. The DNA for the CDR3 is TGTGCCAGCAGCCTGGGACTAGCGGGAGTCAATGAGCAGTTCTTC.